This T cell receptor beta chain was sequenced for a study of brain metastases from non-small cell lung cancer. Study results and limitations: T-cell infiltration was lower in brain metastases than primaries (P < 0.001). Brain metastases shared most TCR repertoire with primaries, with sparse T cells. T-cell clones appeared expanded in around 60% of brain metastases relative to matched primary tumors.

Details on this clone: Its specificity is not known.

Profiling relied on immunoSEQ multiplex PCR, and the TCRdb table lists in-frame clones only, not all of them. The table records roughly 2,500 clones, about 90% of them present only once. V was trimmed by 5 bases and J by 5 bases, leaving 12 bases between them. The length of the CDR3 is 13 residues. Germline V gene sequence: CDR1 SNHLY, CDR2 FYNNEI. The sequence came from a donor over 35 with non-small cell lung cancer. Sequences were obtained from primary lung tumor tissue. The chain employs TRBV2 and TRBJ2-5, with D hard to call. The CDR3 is CASSLRSLETQYF. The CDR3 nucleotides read TGTGCCAGCAGTCTGAGGTCCCTGGAGACCCAGTACTTC. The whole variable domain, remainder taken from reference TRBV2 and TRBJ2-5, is EPEVTQTPSHQVTQMGQEVILRCVPISNHLYFYWYRQILGQKVEFLVSFYNNEISEKSEIFDDQFSVERPDGSNFTLKIRSTKLEDSAMYFCASSLRSLETQYFGPGTRLLVL.